The clone carrying this TCR beta chain was recorded at least ten times. As yet, its antigen is unknown. This sample is drawn from a study of molecular identifiers for immune sequencing clone quantification. Study at large: With replicates, the RNA of about 21,000 or 97,000 naive CD8 cells was split five ways and four were sequenced. Whole-study findings and limits: Whereas clones above 20 RNA copies held under 1% of naive-cell molecules, they held over 97% of effector molecules.

Naive CD8 T cells were picked out by sorting for CD8+CD4-CCR7+CD45RA+. Previously described methods and listed TCR primers were employed for the bulk TCR libraries. In TCRdb, the PCR reads were re-called with MiXCR into one record per CDR3 protein. In the table there are tens of thousands of distinct CDR3 sequences, roughly 22% of which are singletons. In germline, CDR1 is SGDLS, CDR2 YYNGEE. V shed 4 bases and J shed 1 base, with 14 bases lying between them. The length of the CDR3 is 15 residues. The sample consisted of naive CD8+ T cells from blood, with Jurkat cell RNA spiked in. Subset noted: FACS-sorted CD8+CD4-CCR7+CD45RA+ naive T cells. The sequence derives from a human donor in good health. Some libraries in this study had Jurkat cell RNA spiked in. The chain uses TRBV9 and TRBJ2-5, with D unclear. CDR3 in amino acids: CASSTQDLGQETQYF. DNA of the CDR3: TGTGCCAGCAGCACCCAGGACCTTGGCCAAGAGACCCAGTACTTC. The whole variable domain, filled in from reference TRBV9 and TRBJ2-5, reads DSGVTQTPKHLITATGQRVTLRCSPRSGDLSVYWYQQSLDQGLQFLIQYYNGEERAKGNILERFSAQQFPDLHSELNLSSLELGDSALYFCASSTQDLGQETQYFGPGTRLLVL.